This T cell receptor beta chain was recovered during a study of shared clonotypes between healthy human individuals. Study conclusions and caveats: Several donors shared approximately 5% of their naive CD4 clonotypes.

The CDR3 spans 13 residues. V was trimmed by 5 bases and J by 1 base, leaving 11 bases between them. Germline V gives CDR1 GTSNPN, CDR2 SVGIG (reference sequence). In the naive CD8 group, cells lacked CD45RO and were positively selected for CCR7, so terminally differentiated effector memory CD45RA+ cells were left out. Generated by immunoSEQ multiplex PCR, the TCRdb table keeps only in-frame clones and is missing some. The sample lists hundreds of thousands of clones, roughly 95% occurring once. A note on this clone: What it recognizes is unknown.

Input material: naive CD8+ T cells sorted from blood. The rearrangement joins TRBV30 to TRBJ1-2, with D perhaps matching TRBD1 (5 bases). This TCR came from a woman aged 30 to 39 in good health. In DNA, the CDR3 is TGTGCCTGGCGGGACGGATTTAACTATGGCTACACCTTC. This translates into CAWRDGFNYGYTF.